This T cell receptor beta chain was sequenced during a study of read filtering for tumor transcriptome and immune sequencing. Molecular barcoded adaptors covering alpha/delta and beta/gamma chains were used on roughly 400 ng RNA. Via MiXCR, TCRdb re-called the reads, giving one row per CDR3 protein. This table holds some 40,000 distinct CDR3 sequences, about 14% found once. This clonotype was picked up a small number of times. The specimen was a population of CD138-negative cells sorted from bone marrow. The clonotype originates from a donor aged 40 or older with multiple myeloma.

The CDR3 region has the DNA TGTGCCAGCCGCCCAGGGGCGGGGGAGCTGAACACTGAAGCTTTCTTT. Its protein is CASRPGAGELNTEAFF. V and J are TRBV4-2 and TRBJ1-1; TRBD1 might be the D (6 bases). The CDR3 loop spans 16 amino acids. The germline CDR1 and CDR2 sequences are LGHNA and YNFKEQ. V lost 8 bases to trimming and J lost 0 bases, with 19 bases between them.